This TCR beta chain was identified in a study of regulatory T cells in long-lasting Graves disease. The time point: newly diagnosed GD, antithyroid drugs for less than 3 months. Generation of the TCR library employed RNA extracted from PBMCs. This CDR3 is built from 20 residues. The junction had 21 bases not matched to a gene; V was cut back by 4 bases and J by 4 bases. The germline V gene has CDR1 MDHEN and CDR2 SYDVKM. This clonotype was seen a handful of times. Its antigen is still unknown. The study's findings and limits: The study found persistent patients shared more public clonotypes (approximately 2,700) than new patients (approximately 970). Favoring TRBV28, TRBJ1-2 and TRBJ2-5 was a feature seen in persistent disease.

Through Arm-PCR of CDR3 regions and iRepertoire HTBI primers, TCR beta libraries were built. TCRdb re-called the multiplex PCR reads through MiXCR, storing one row per CDR3 protein. The sample carries 680,000 or so distinct CDR3 sequences, about 16% recorded once. The data also belong to a second study, concerning T cells in Graves' hyperthyroidism and ophthalmopathy. As reported in that work: When the TCR CDR3 underwent first-round RT-PCR, the HTBI primer set was used.

The source is a woman younger than 45 with Graves disease. This material consisted of peripheral blood mononuclear cells (PBMCs), taken at new diagnosis, from a patient treated with antithyroid drugs. The V gene is TRBV28, the J gene TRBJ2-1; 8 nucleotides agree with TRBD1. In DNA form, the CDR3 reads TGTGCCAGCAGTTCAATAACCGGGACAGGAAAACCTACAAGATACAATGAGCAGTTCTTC. Protein product: CASSSITGTGKPTRYNEQFF.